Included here is one TCR beta chain sequence, with context. Its antigen is unidentified. RNA transcripts served as the template for amplifying TCR beta CDR3 regions. TCR CDR3 regions were first amplified by RT-PCR with HTBI primers. One entry per CDR3 protein, called by TCRdb with MiXCR from the multiplex PCR reads. The table has approximately 600,000 distinct CDR3 sequences, about 14% seen once. At least 3 on the Clinical Activity Score was recorded for ophthalmopathy patients, who also had NOSPECS grade at least 4 and duration under 3 months. With 1 base clipped from V and 0 bases from J, the junction kept 11 bases outside the gene matches. The CDR3 totals 18 residues. CDR1 and CDR2 (germline): LGHNA, YNFKEQ. The sample belongs to a study of T cells in Graves' hyperthyroidism and ophthalmopathy. Across the whole study: Peripheral blood draws took place at initial diagnosis, ahead of any treatment.

Notes on the study in general: A median roughly 6.6 months before onset, the model predicted ophthalmopathy. A model of 13 V-J features distinguished ophthalmopathy from stable hyperthyroidism.

The sequence derives from a woman aged 18-35 years with Graves' ophthalmopathy. J is TRBJ2-7 and V is TRBV4-2; TRBD2 matches at 8 bases. Material: blood. CDR3 in amino acids: CASSQVYLAGALSYEQYF. CDR3 nucleotides: TGTGCCAGCAGCCAAGTTTACCTAGCGGGTGCGCTCTCCTACGAGCAGTACTTC.